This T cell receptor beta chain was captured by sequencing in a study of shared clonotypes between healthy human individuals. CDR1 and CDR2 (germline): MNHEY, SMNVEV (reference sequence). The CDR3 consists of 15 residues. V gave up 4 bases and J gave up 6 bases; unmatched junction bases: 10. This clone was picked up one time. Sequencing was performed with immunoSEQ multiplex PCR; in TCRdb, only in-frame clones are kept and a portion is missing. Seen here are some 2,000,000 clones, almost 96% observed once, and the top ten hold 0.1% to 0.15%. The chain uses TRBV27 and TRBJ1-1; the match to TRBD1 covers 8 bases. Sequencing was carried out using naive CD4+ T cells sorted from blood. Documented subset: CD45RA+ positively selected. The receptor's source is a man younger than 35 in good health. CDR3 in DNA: TGTGCCAGCAGTTCATATGGACAGGGAAAGGCTGAAGCTTTCTTT. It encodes CASSSYGQGKAEAFF.